A selection of T cell receptor beta chains follows, all from one sample in a study of shared clonotypes between healthy human individuals. TCRdb keeps only in-frame clones here, not all; method: immunoSEQ multiplex PCR. The sample holds more than 2 million clones; 90% to 95% are singletons and the top ten take roughly 0.13%. The sample taken for sequencing was naive CD4+ T cells sorted from blood. These receptors were taken from a man younger than 35 in good health. Each CDR3 is given with its conserved first and last residue. D genes are given only for firm matches. A row's size may be missing; if present it is once, few, many or a size class.

D: -
J: TRBJ1-6
V: TRBV28
size: once
DNA: TGTGCCAGCAGTCCTCGGGACGTCGGTTCACCCCTCCACTTT
CDR3: CASSPRDVGSPLHF

D: TRBD1
J: TRBJ1-4
V: TRBV7-6
size: many
DNA: TGTGCCAGCAGCTCCGGGACAGTCAATGAAAAACTGTTTTTT
CDR3: CASSSGTVNEKLFF

D: TRBD1
J: TRBJ2-3
V: TRBV28
size: -
DNA: TGTGCCAGCAGTAGCCCCTCGAAGGGGGCGAGGACAGATACGCAGTATTTT
CDR3: CASSSPSKGARTDTQYF

D: TRBD1
J: TRBJ2-7
V: TRBV6-5
size: -
DNA: TGTGCCAGCAGTTATGGGGACAGGCAAGTAGGCGAGCAGTACTTC
CDR3: CASSYGDRQVGEQYF

D: -
J: TRBJ2-7
V: TRBV7-9
size: -
DNA: TGTGCCAGCAGCTTAGTGGGGGCGAGCTACGAGCAGTACTTC
CDR3: CASSLVGASYEQYF

D: -
J: TRBJ1-2
V: TRBV6-1
size: -
DNA: TGTGCCAGCAGCGAACTCACCGGGGCCGCCGGCTATGGCTACACCTTC
CDR3: CASSELTGAAGYGYTF

D: -
J: TRBJ1-2
V: TRBV5-1
size: -
DNA: TGCGCCAGCAGCTTGTATCCGGCTAACTATGGCTACACCTTC
CDR3: CASSLYPANYGYTF

D: -
J: TRBJ2-4
V: TRBV7-9
size: -
DNA: TGTGCCAGCAGCTTGAGTGGTCTAGCCAAAAACATTCAGTACTTC
CDR3: CASSLSGLAKNIQYF

D: -
J: TRBJ1-5
V: TRBV21-1
size: -
DNA: TGTGCCAGCAGCGGGACAGGGGGCCGGAGGAGCAATCAGCCCCAGCATTTT
CDR3: CASSGTGGRRSNQPQHF

D: -
J: TRBJ2-5
V: TRBV28
size: -
DNA: TGTGCCAGCAGTTCGGCGGGGGCTCAGGATCGGGAGACCCAGTACTTC
CDR3: CASSSAGAQDRETQYF

D: TRBD1
J: TRBJ2-7
V: TRBV19
size: once
DNA: TGTGCCAGTAGTGACCAGGGACAGGACGAGCAGTACTTC
CDR3: CASSDQGQDEQYF

D: -
J: TRBJ2-2
V: TRBV19
size: -
DNA: TGTGCCAGTAGTATCCGATCAGGGGGGACCGGGGAGCTGTTTTTT
CDR3: CASSIRSGGTGELFF

D: -
J: TRBJ1-2
V: TRBV6-1
size: -
DNA: TGTGCCAGCAGTGAAACGGGGGCGACCTATGGCTACACCTTC
CDR3: CASSETGATYGYTF